This TCR beta chain was recorded in a study of radiation and T cells in renal cell carcinoma (dated by TCRdb to 2020 to 2021). In the study overall: The samples were drawn from a clinical trial, where primary renal cell carcinomas were treated with 15 Gy of stereotactic body radiation therapy and then removed by nephrectomy 4 weeks afterward. In the 40 to 60 samples combined, 4,016,671 unique CDR3 nucleotide sequences were found, encoding 3,000,000 or so unique CDR3 amino acid sequences. A total of around 53 samples underwent TCR beta sequencing, made up of roughly 26 tumors and approximately 27 peripheral blood samples. The investigation overall reported the following: Tracking of blood repertoire dynamics stopped at about 27 days after treatment, with no follow-up past that point. No pretreatment tumor biopsies were available, so the baseline intratumoral presence of clonotypes could not be determined. Top tumor clonotypes rose in blood from baseline to 2 weeks post-radiation, then contracted by 4 weeks, suggesting transient expansion of tumor-resident clones. Because the trial had a single-armed design, the trial could not examine how radiation dose or scheduling affected the TCR repertoire.

The immunoSEQ kit was used, according to the manufacturer's recommendations, to generate TCR beta libraries from genomic DNA. To prepare the libraries, a first multiplex PCR with proprietary primers was run, followed by a second PCR that added unique barcodes, and a bead cleanup was done after each round. A positive control reaction and a negative control reaction, both provided in the kit, were run with every batch of samples. The final libraries underwent checking on an Agilent 4200 TapeStation D1000 ScreenTape, volumetric pooling, and quantification by qPCR. Sequencing was performed on an Illumina NextSeq500 with a MidOutput 150-cycle cartridge, and 156 Read1 and 15 Index1 cycles were run with kit custom primers. The pooled library was loaded at 0.8 to 1 pM with a 20% PhiX control spike-in. Under the source paper's analysis protocol: Vendor-processed data were analyzed in R, and a clonotype was defined as all T cells sharing the same CDR3 nucleotide sequence. For clone abundance analyses, frequencies were normalized to the 10,000 most abundant clones in each sample. Public T cell clones, which averaged fewer than five per sample, were removed prior to analysis. An abundance difference of at least 32-fold between compartments was the criterion for calling clonotypes tumor-enriched or baseline blood-enriched. A beta-binomial differential abundance model was applied to find clonotypes that expanded or contracted between blood time points. Similarity between tumor and blood repertoires was quantified using the Baroni-Urbani and Buser coefficient, and groups were compared with two-tailed Wilcoxon tests in R. TCRdb limited this immuneACCESS table to in-frame rearrangements with V and J called. A share of clones is missing; checked studies link under half to unresolved V genes, and the rest is unexplained. That table furnishes V, J and clone size, whereas the DNA furnished D and trimming. This sample comprises about 59,000 clones, roughly 79% of them detected only once. The ten top clones hold roughly 8% of the sample.

The germline V gene encodes CDR1 SGHNT and CDR2 YENEEA. Relative to germline, V is missing 4 bases and J is missing 5 bases, with 3 bases of the junction outside any gene match. The CDR3 goes from the cysteine to the phenylalanine over 14 residues. Only CDR3 DNA is held: 42 bases, read in frame from base 1. The time point label on this specimen signifies: baseline pretreatment blood. The treatment or condition label corresponds to: 15 Gy SBRT to primary tumor, nephrectomy 4 weeks later. Serial peripheral blood from radiation-treated patients was sampled at baseline, 2 weeks and 4 weeks after SBRT to track tumor-enriched clonotypes. Every patient had renal cell carcinoma of clear cell pathology. The QIAamp DNA Blood Mini Kit (Qiagen) was used to prepare genomic DNA for TCR sequencing. The analyses included only samples that passed all quality control checks. This clone has just one count. This receptor's antigen is unknown. Base-call qualities are not available, and no considerably larger clone is one nucleotide away.

This clonotype was sampled from a man aged 55 to 69 with renal cell carcinoma. Material: blood, obtained from a patient whose treatment included radiotherapy and nephrectomy. The chain joins TRBV11-3 to TRBJ2-2, with 8 central nucleotides matching TRBD2. The CDR3 loop reads CASSSSGGTGELFF. The DNA sequence is TGTGCCAGCAGCTCAAGCGGGGGTACCGGGGAGCTGTTTTTT.